These T cell receptor beta chains were read from a single sample in a study of cytomegalovirus exposure and HLA in healthy donors. Only in-frame clones appear in the TCRdb table, and some are missing; sequencing was by immunoSEQ multiplex PCR. The data show under 200,000 clones, approximately 85% seen once. The sample taken for sequencing was PBMCs. Receptors were obtained from a man in his late teens or twenties in good health and CMV-seropositive. Both conserved end residues are part of each CDR3. The D gene is left open where the match is weak. Size is stated for part of the rows, as once, few or many counts, or as a class when the clone is expanded.

J gene: TRBJ1-6; V gene: TRBV6-5; clone size: .; D gene: .; CDR3 DNA: TGTGCCAGCAGTTACAACCAGGGGAGTCGTTCACCCCTCCACTTT; CDR3 protein: CASSYNQGSRSPLHF
J gene: TRBJ2-1; V gene: TRBV5-1; clone size: .; D gene: .; CDR3 DNA: TGCGCCAGCAGCCCCGGAGGCTGGAATGAGCAGTTCTTC; CDR3 protein: CASSPGGWNEQFF
J gene: TRBJ1-2; V gene: TRBV5-1; clone size: .; D gene: .; CDR3 DNA: TGCGCCAGCAGCTTCACAGGGAGTAATGGCTACACCTTC; CDR3 protein: CASSFTGSNGYTF
J gene: TRBJ2-3; V gene: TRBV9; clone size: .; D gene: .; CDR3 DNA: TGTGCCAGCAGCGTAGACGGGGTCCTCCTCACAGATACGCAGTATTTT; CDR3 protein: CASSVDGVLLTDTQYF
J gene: TRBJ2-3; V gene: TRBV9; clone size: .; D gene: .; CDR3 DNA: TGTGCCAGCAGCGCCCGCCCGGGGTCTAGCACAGATACGCAGTATTTT; CDR3 protein: CASSARPGSSTDTQYF
J gene: TRBJ1-3; V gene: TRBV5-8; clone size: .; D gene: TRBD1; CDR3 DNA: TGTGCCAGCTTCCTTCCAGGGGGTAGTCTCTCTGGAAACACCATATATTTT; CDR3 protein: CASFLPGGSLSGNTIYF
J gene: TRBJ2-5; V gene: TRBV7-9; clone size: .; D gene: TRBD1; CDR3 DNA: TGTGCCAGCAGCTTAATGTGGACAGGGGAAGAGACCCAGTACTTC; CDR3 protein: CASSLMWTGEETQYF
J gene: TRBJ1-6; V gene: TRBV6-6; clone size: .; D gene: .; CDR3 DNA: TGTGCCAGCTTTGCGGCCAGAGATAATTCACCCCTCCACTTT; CDR3 protein: CASFAARDNSPLHF
J gene: TRBJ2-5; V gene: TRBV18; clone size: once; D gene: TRBD1; CDR3 DNA: TGTGCCAGCTCACAGGGACAGCAAGAGACCCAGTACTTC; CDR3 protein: CASSQGQQETQYF
J gene: TRBJ2-3; V gene: TRBV5-1; clone size: .; D gene: TRBD1; CDR3 DNA: TGCGCCAGCAGCATTACAGGGGCCGATACGCAGTATTTT; CDR3 protein: CASSITGADTQYF
J gene: TRBJ2-7; V gene: TRBV14; clone size: .; D gene: TRBD1; CDR3 DNA: TGTGCCAGCAGCCAAGACAGGGGGCTGTACGAGCAGTACTTC; CDR3 protein: CASSQDRGLYEQYF
J gene: TRBJ2-3; V gene: TRBV7-7; clone size: .; D gene: TRBD2; CDR3 DNA: TGTGCCAGCAGCCCGGGTACGGGACTAGCGGGGATGGCAGATACGCAGTATTTT; CDR3 protein: CASSPGTGLAGMADTQYF
J gene: TRBJ1-2; V gene: TRBV4-1; clone size: .; D gene: .; CDR3 DNA: TGCGCCAGCAGCCAAGAAAACAAAAACAGGGTCTATGGCTACACCTTC; CDR3 protein: CASSQENKNRVYGYTF
J gene: TRBJ1-1; V gene: TRBV28; clone size: .; D gene: TRBD1; CDR3 DNA: TGTGCCAGCAGTTTATCCCCGGGACAGGGGAGAACTGAAGCTTTCTTT; CDR3 protein: CASSLSPGQGRTEAFF
J gene: TRBJ1-2; V gene: TRBV6-6; clone size: .; D gene: TRBD1; CDR3 DNA: TGTGCCAGCAGTCGAAGGTCAGGGGGCGGACTCAGGGGCTACACCTTC; CDR3 protein: CASSRRSGGGLRGYTF
J gene: TRBJ2-7; V gene: TRBV13; clone size: .; D gene: .; CDR3 DNA: TGTGCCAGCAGCTTGCCCTCCGGGAGTTACGAGCAGTACTTC; CDR3 protein: CASSLPSGSYEQYF
J gene: TRBJ1-5; V gene: TRBV27; clone size: few; D gene: .; CDR3 DNA: TGTGCCAGCAGTACTCCGGGGGATCAGCCCCAGCATTTT; CDR3 protein: CASSTPGDQPQHF
J gene: TRBJ2-3; V gene: TRBV5-6; clone size: .; D gene: TRBD2; CDR3 DNA: TGTGCCAGCAGCTTTGACTCTAGCGGACCTAGCACAGATACGCAGTATTTT; CDR3 protein: CASSFDSSGPSTDTQYF
J gene: TRBJ2-3; V gene: TRBV11-2; clone size: .; D gene: TRBD2; CDR3 DNA: TGTGCCAGCACTACTAGCGGGGTTTACGATACGCAGTATTTT; CDR3 protein: CASTTSGVYDTQYF
J gene: TRBJ1-2; V gene: TRBV4-3; clone size: .; D gene: .; CDR3 DNA: TGCGCCAGCAGCCAGCTGCGGTATGGTAACTATGGCTACACCTTC; CDR3 protein: CASSQLRYGNYGYTF
J gene: TRBJ1-2; V gene: TRBV29-1; clone size: few; D gene: TRBD1; CDR3 DNA: TGCAGCGTAGGCCCGGGACAGGGCTTCGGCTACACCTTC; CDR3 protein: CSVGPGQGFGYTF
J gene: TRBJ1-2; V gene: TRBV7-9; clone size: few; D gene: TRBD1; CDR3 DNA: TGTGCCAGCAGCCATGACAGGGATGGTGGCTACACCTTC; CDR3 protein: CASSHDRDGGYTF
J gene: TRBJ1-1; V gene: TRBV5-4; clone size: .; D gene: .; CDR3 DNA: TGTGCCAGCAGCTTGGGAGGGAAAGAAGCTTTCTTT; CDR3 protein: CASSLGGKEAFF